This T cell receptor (beta chain) was sequenced during a study of cytomegalovirus exposure and HLA in healthy donors. Primers: 60 Vbeta forward and 13 Jbeta reverse. Only in-frame clones appear in the TCRdb table, and some are missing; sequencing was by immunoSEQ multiplex PCR. Here the sample table reports 200,000 to 250,000 clones. The CDR3 runs 14 residues. Trimming pared 4 bases from V and 3 bases from J, leaving 10 bases between. The germline gives CDR1 MNHEY, CDR2 SMNVEV (reference sequence). This chain connects TRBV27 to TRBJ1-5; unclear D gene. Sequencing input: PBMCs. The receptor was isolated from a girl aged 2-15 years in good health and CMV-seropositive. This CDR3 reads CASSSIGINQPQHF. The CDR3 nucleotides read TGTGCCAGCAGTTCGATCGGGATCAATCAGCCCCAGCATTTT.